The 6 T cell receptor beta chains below all came from one sample that was sequenced in a study of CD8 T cells in ankylosing spondylitis. TCRdb fed the 5' RACE reads into MiXCR, producing one record per CDR3 protein. The top ten clones hold 4.3% of a sample with fewer than 200,000 distinct CDR3 sequences, 18% of them seen once. The sequencing input was blood, either unsorted or a sorted T cell fraction (not recorded which). All receptors derive from a male donor aged 10-29 years with ankylosing spondylitis or in good health (not recorded which).

This clonotype was counted at least ten times. J is TRBJ2-1 and V is TRBV20-1; D not resolved. V lost 0 bases and J lost 7, with 10 bases in between. Germline V gives CDR1 DFQATT, CDR2 SNEGSKA (reference sequence). This CDR3 comprises 13 residues. The CDR3 DNA sequence: TGCAGTGCTAGAGATCTGGTGGGGAATGAGCAGTTCTTC. Amino acids: CSARDLVGNEQFF.

This clonotype was seen many times. The chain has TRBV5-4 and TRBJ2-7; 9 bases map to TRBD1. The CDR3 covers 14 residues. The germline V gene has CDR1 SGHNT and CDR2 YYREEE (reference sequence). Trimming cost V 7 bases and J 7 bases; bases outside gene matches: 12. In nucleotides, the CDR3 is TGTGCCAGCGCAACCGGGACAGGGACTATGGAGCAGTACTTC. Translating it yields CASATGTGTMEQYF.

This rearrangement joins TRBV29-1 to TRBJ2-7, with D maybe TRBD2 (6 bases). Germline CDR1 is SQVTM and CDR2 is ANQGSEA. The CDR3 has 11 amino acids. Trimming pared 7 bases from V and 7 bases from J, leaving 14 bases between. The CDR3 region has the DNA TGCAGCGCCAAGGGTAGCGGTGAGCAGTACGTC. This gives the protein CSAKGSGEQYV.

This clonotype was counted at least ten times. The V call is TRBV5-1, the J call TRBJ2-3; weak D call: TRBD2 (5 bases). The CDR3 spans 14 residues. Trimming took off 7 bases at V and 3 bases at J, with 15 bases between the two ends. Germline loops: CDR1 SGHRS, CDR2 YFSETQ. The CDR3 DNA sequence: TGCGCCAGCGTGGACCCGGGAACGACAGATACGCAGTATTTT. Amino acid sequence: CASVDPGTTDTQYF.

This clonotype was seen at least ten times. The chain recombines TRBV27 with TRBJ1-2, with unresolved D. This CDR3 is built from 14 residues. Germline V gene data show CDR1 as MNHEY and CDR2 as SMNVEV (reference sequence). Trimming took off 3 bases at V and 4 bases at J, with 12 bases between the two ends. The chain's CDR3 is CASSFGMGGYGYTF. In nucleotides, the CDR3 is TGTGCCAGCAGTTTTGGGATGGGCGGCTATGGCTACACCTTC.

In its sample, this clonotype was seen many times. V is TRBV4-3 and J is TRBJ1-1; D perhaps matches TRBD1 (5 bases). This CDR3 is 15 amino acids long. Trimming left V 5 bases short and J 7 bases short, with 20 bases between. CDR1 and CDR2 (germline): LGHNA, YSLEER. CDR3 protein: CASSTSVGGLGEAFF. CDR3 sequence (DNA): TGCGCCAGCAGCACCTCAGTGGGGGGATTGGGTGAAGCTTTCTTT.